The present entry profiles one T cell receptor beta chain with its context. It lacks a known antigen. Per-nucleotide qualities are absent, and no much larger clonotype sits a single base away. Genomic DNA was extracted from sorted cells for sequencing of the TCRbeta CDR3 region. The immunoSEQ Assay was used to sequence the TCRbeta CDR3 regions. TCRdb limited this immuneACCESS table to in-frame rearrangements with V and J called. A share of clones is missing; checked studies link under half to unresolved V genes, and the rest is unexplained. This sample gives approximately 94,000 clones in total; roughly 80% of them show up just once. The top ten constitute more than 0.95% of the sample. From the cysteine up to the phenylalanine, the CDR3 has a length of 15 residues. CDR3 DNA is the only sequence kept; it has 45 bases, read in frame from the first base. The germline V gene sets CDR1 to LGHNA and CDR2 to YSLEER. After removal of 1 base from V and 5 bases from J, the junction retains 3 bases not matched to a gene.

The record originates from a study of OX40 agonist ivuxolimab in advanced cancers. Context from the whole study: Ivuxolimab was a fully human IgG2 agonistic monoclonal antibody targeting the costimulatory receptor OX40 (CD134). Intravenous ivuxolimab was administered to patients every 2 weeks at six dose levels: 0.01, 0.1, 0.3, 1.5, 3 and 10 mg/kg. Of the approximately 50 dose-escalation patients, hepatocellular carcinoma was present in 19, melanoma in approximately 15, renal cell carcinoma in 9 and head and neck cancer in 9. A male proportion of around 81% and a mean age of around 60 years, ranging from roughly 23 to 90, were recorded for the dose-escalation cohort. Prior anti-PD-1, anti-PD-L1 or anti-CTLA-4 therapy was permitted, and checkpoint inhibitors had been received by approximately 39% of dose-escalation patients. Three dose-escalation patients achieved partial responses, one with hepatocellular carcinoma and two with cutaneous melanoma. Peripheral TCRbeta sequencing was intended to test whether TCR sequence diversity was altered and clonal T-cell expansion was caused by ivuxolimab. The paper reports the monotherapy dose-escalation portion (N of about 47 patients) of the phase I ivuxolimab trial. Overall study results and their limits: Low levels of normalized T-cell clonal expansion were also seen in some nonresponding patients. After ivuxolimab, CD8+ T cells had more expanded clones than CD4+ T cells on average. At doses from 0.1 to 3.0 mg/kg, clonal expansion was seen in both CD4+ and CD8+ blood T cells between baseline and week 6. Which antigens the clonally expanded peripheral T cells were specific for was not determined. In partial responders in the 0.1-3.0 mg/kg groups, normalized peripheral clonal expansion was found to be among the lowest, especially among CD8+ T cells.

Patients with autoimmune disease history or receiving systemic immunosuppression were excluded from the trial. Peripheral blood for TCR sequencing was collected from all dose cohorts at baseline, on cycle 4 day 1, and on cycle 7 day 1. Samples came from an open-label, multicenter, first-in-human phase I dose-escalation trial of ivuxolimab. The trial enrolled adults with locally advanced or metastatic head and neck squamous cell, hepatocellular, melanoma or renal cell carcinoma. Before TCR sequencing, CD4+ T cells and CD8+ T cells from peripheral blood were sorted into separate populations. Here the chain combines TRBV4-3 and TRBJ1-3; 9 central nucleotides agree with TRBD1. This TCR derives from an adult with an advanced solid tumor such as melanoma, head and neck, liver or kidney cancer. Sequences were derived from CD4+ or CD8+ T cells sorted from blood, sampled in a trial of the OX40 agonist ivuxolimab. The bases read TGCGCCAGCAGCCAAGGTGGGACAGGGAGAAACACCATATATTTT. It codes for CASSQGGTGRNTIYF.